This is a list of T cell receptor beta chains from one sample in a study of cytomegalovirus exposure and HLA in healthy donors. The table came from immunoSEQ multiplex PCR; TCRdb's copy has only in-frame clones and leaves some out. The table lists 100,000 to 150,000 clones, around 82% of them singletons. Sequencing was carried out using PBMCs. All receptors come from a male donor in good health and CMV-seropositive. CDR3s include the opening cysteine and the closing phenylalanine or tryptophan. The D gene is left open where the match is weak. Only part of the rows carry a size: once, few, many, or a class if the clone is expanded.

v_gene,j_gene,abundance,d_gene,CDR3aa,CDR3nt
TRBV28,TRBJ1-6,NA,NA,CASGRRALHF,TGTGCCAGCGGCCGTCGGGCCCTCCACTTT
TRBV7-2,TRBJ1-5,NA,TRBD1,CASSPLAGGSNQPQHF,TGTGCCAGCAGCCCTCTCGCAGGGGGTAGCAATCAGCCCCAGCATTTT
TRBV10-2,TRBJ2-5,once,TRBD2,CASTWTSGESETQYF,TGCGCCAGCACCTGGACTAGCGGTGAGTCGGAGACCCAGTACTTC
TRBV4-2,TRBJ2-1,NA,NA,CASSQSPSYEQFF,TGTGCCAGCAGCCAATCTCCCAGTTATGAGCAGTTCTTC
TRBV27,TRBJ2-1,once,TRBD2,CASSLLAGPPGNEQFF,TGTGCCAGCAGTTTACTAGCGGGGCCCCCTGGCAATGAGCAGTTCTTC
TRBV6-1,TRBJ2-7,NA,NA,CATTQQGTYEQYF,TGTGCCACCACCCAACAGGGTACCTACGAGCAGTACTTC
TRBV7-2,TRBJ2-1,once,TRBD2,CASSLDSGSLFF,TGTGCCAGCAGCTTAGATAGCGGGAGTCTGTTCTTC
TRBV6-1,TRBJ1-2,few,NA,CASSEARAGGGYGYTF,TGTGCCAGCAGTGAAGCTAGGGCAGGTGGAGGCTATGGCTACACCTTC
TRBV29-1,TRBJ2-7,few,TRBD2,CSVRREDKQYF,TGCAGCGTTCGGCGGGAGGACAAGCAGTACTTC
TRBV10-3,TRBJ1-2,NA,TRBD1,CAINPDRTNYGYTF,TGTGCCATCAATCCGGACAGGACTAACTATGGCTACACCTTC